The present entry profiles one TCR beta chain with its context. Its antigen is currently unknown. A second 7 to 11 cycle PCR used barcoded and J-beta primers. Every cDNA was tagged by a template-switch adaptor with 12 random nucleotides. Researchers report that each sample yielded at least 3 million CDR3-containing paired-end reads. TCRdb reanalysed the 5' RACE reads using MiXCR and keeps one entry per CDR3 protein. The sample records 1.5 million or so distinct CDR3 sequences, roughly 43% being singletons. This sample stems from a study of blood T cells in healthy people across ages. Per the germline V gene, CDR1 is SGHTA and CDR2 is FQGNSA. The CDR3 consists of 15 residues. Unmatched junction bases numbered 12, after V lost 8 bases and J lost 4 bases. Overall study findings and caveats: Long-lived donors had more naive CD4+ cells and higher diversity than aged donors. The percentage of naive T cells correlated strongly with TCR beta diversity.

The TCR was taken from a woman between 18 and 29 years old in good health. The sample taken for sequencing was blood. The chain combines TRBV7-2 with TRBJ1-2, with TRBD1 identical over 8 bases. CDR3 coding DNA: TGTGCCAGCGGGGCAGGGGGCGCGAACGTCTATGGCTACACCTTC. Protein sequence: CASGAGGANVYGYTF.